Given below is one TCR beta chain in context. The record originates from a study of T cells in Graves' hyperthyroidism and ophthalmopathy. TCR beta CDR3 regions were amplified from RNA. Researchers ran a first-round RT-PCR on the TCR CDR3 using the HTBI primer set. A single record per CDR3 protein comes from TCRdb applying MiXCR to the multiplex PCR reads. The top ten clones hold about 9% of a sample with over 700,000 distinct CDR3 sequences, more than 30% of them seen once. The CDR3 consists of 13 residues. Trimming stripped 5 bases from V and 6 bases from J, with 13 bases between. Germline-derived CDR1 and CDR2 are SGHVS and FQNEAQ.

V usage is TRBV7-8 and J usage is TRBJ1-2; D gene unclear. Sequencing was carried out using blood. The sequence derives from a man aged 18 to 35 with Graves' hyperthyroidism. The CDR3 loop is CASSPGFGNGYTF. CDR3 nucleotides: TGTGCCAGCAGCCCCGGGTTTGGCAATGGCTACACCTTC.